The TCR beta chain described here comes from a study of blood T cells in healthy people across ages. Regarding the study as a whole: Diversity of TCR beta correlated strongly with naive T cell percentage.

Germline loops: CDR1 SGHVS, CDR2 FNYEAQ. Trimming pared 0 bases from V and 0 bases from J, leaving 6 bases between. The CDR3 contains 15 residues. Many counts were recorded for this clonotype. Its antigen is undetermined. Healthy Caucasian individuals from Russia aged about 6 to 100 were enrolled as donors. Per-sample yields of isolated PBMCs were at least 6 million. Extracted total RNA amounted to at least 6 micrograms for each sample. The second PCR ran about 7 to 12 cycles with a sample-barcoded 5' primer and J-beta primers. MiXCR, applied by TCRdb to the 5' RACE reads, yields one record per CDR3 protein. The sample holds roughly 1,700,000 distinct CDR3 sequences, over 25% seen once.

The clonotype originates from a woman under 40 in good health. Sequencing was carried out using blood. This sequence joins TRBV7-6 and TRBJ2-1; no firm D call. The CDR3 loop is CASSLARSSYNEQFF. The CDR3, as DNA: TGTGCCAGCAGCTTAGCGCGGAGCTCCTACAATGAGCAGTTCTTC.